These T cell receptor beta chains were read from a single sample in a study of shared clonotypes between healthy human individuals. Only in-frame clones appear in the TCRdb table, and some are missing; sequencing was by immunoSEQ multiplex PCR. The data contain about 2,200,000 clones, roughly 91% of them singletons. The sequencing input was naive CD8+ T cells from PBMCs. These receptors were taken from a man aged 18 to 29 in good health. Some clones in this sample may be carry-over from other donors' samples. CDR3s include the opening cysteine and the closing phenylalanine or tryptophan. Each record gives: clone size, D gene, V gene, J gene, CDR3 DNA, CDR3 protein. The D gene is left open where the match is weak. Clone size is stated in some rows and not others, as once, few, many or a class when expanded.

.	TRBD2	TRBV9	TRBJ2-3	TGTGCCAGCAGTCTTGGACTAGCAGTAGATACGCAGTATTTT	CASSLGLAVDTQYF
once	.	TRBV7-8	TRBJ2-7	TGTGCCAGCAGCTTAAGGGCAGGGGCTAGTTCCTACGAGCAGTACTTC	CASSLRAGASSYEQYF
.	.	TRBV13	TRBJ2-7	TGTGCCAGCAGCTTAGGACGGACAGCCTACGAGCAGTACTTC	CASSLGRTAYEQYF
once	.	TRBV5-5	TRBJ2-2	TGTGCCAGCACGGGACGTACGAACACCGGGGAGCTGTTTTTT	CASTGRTNTGELFF
.	.	TRBV27	TRBJ2-1	TGTGCCAGCAGTTTATCGGCGGGGAATGAGCAGTTCTTC	CASSLSAGNEQFF
.	.	TRBV19	TRBJ2-1	TGTGCCAGTAGTCCGGGGACTCACAATGAGCAGTTCTTC	CASSPGTHNEQFF
.	TRBD2	TRBV9	TRBJ2-7	TGTGCCAGCAGCGTGGCGGGAGGGCCCCACGAGCAGTACTTC	CASSVAGGPHEQYF
.	.	TRBV27	TRBJ2-5	TGTGCCAGCAGTTTAGTACCTGGGGAGACCCAGTACTTC	CASSLVPGETQYF
.	TRBD2	TRBV6-6	TRBJ2-1	TGTGCCAGCACCGACGGGGGGAGAGGGTCCTACAATGAGCAGTTCTTC	CASTDGGRGSYNEQFF
.	.	TRBV7-9	TRBJ1-6	TGTGCCAGCAGCTTTAACGACGGCTCACCCCTCCACTTT	CASSFNDGSPLHF
.	.	TRBV27	TRBJ2-7	TGTGCCAGCAGTCCACCAGACTCGCCGCCTTACGAGCAGTACTTC	CASSPPDSPPYEQYF
.	.	TRBV7-2	TRBJ1-5	TGTGCCAGCAGCTTCAATATAGGCCCGGGGCATCAGCCCCAGCATTTT	CASSFNIGPGHQPQHF
.	TRBD2	TRBV28	TRBJ2-2	TGTGCCAGCAGTTTAGCGCTAGCGGGAGTAACCGGGGAGCTGTTTTTT	CASSLALAGVTGELFF
.	.	TRBV7-8	TRBJ2-3	TGTGCCAGCAGTTCATTGACAGATACGCAGTATTTT	CASSSLTDTQYF
.	TRBD1	TRBV13	TRBJ1-4	TGTGCCAGCAGCCACACACGACAGGGCGGTGAAAAACTGTTTTTT	CASSHTRQGGEKLFF
.	.	TRBV14	TRBJ1-2	TGTGCCAGCAGCCAGGCCTCGGCCGGGGGTTATGGCTACACCTTC	CASSQASAGGYGYTF
.	.	TRBV7-9	TRBJ2-7	TGTGCCAGCAGCCCAGACAGACTGCCCTACGAGCAGTACTTC	CASSPDRLPYEQYF